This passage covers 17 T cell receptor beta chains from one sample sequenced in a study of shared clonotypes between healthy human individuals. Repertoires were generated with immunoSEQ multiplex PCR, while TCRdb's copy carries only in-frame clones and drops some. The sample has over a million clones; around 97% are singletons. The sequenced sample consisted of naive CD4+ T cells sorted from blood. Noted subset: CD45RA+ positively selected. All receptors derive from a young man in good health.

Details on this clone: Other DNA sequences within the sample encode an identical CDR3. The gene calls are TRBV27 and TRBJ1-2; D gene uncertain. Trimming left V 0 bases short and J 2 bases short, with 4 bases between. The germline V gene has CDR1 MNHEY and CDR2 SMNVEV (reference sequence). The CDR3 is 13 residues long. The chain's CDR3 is CASSLSGNYGYTF. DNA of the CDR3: TGTGCCAGCAGTTTATCAGGGAACTATGGCTACACCTTC.

The CDR3 bases are TGCAGCGTTGTATGGTCGAACACTGAAGCTTTCTTT. Its protein is CSVVWSNTEAFF. The chain links TRBV29-1 to TRBJ1-1; no definite D call. CDR1 SQVTM and CDR2 ANQGSEA come from the germline V gene. Trimming cost V 4 bases and J 1 base, with 7 bases left between them. The length of the CDR3 is 12 residues. Full variable domain (missing parts from reference TRBV29-1 and TRBJ1-1): SAVISQKPSRDICQRGTSLTIQCQVDSQVTMMFWYRQQPGQSLTLIATANQGSEATYESGFVIDKFPISRPNLTFSTLTVSNMSPEDSSIYLCSVVWSNTEAFFGQGTRLTVV.

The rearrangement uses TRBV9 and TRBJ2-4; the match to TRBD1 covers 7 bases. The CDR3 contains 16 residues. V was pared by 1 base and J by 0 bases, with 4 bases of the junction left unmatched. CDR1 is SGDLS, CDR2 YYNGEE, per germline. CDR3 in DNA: TGTGCCAGCAGCGTAACAGGGGACATAGCCAAAAACATTCAGTACTTC. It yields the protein CASSVTGDIAKNIQYF. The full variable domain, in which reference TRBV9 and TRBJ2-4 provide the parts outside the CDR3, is DSGVTQTPKHLITATGQRVTLRCSPRSGDLSVYWYQQSLDQGLQFLIQYYNGEERAKGNILERFSAQQFPDLHSELNLSSLELGDSALYFCASSVTGDIAKNIQYFGAGTRLSVL.

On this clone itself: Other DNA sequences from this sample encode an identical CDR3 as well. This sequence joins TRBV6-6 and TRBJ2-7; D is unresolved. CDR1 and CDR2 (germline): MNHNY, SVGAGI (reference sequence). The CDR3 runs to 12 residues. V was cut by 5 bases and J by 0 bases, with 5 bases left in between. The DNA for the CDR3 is TGTGCCAGCAGTCCCTTCTCCTACGAGCAGTACTTC. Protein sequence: CASSPFSYEQYF.

Here the CDR3 DNA reads TGTGCCAGCTCACCTCCCCGGCCTACGGGTGATACGCAGTATTTT. Encoded protein: CASSPPRPTGDTQYF. V is TRBV18 and J is TRBJ2-3; D call uncertain. The CDR3 runs 15 residues. The V gene lost 3 bases and the J gene lost 6 bases, with 16 bases spanning the gap. The V gene's germline CDR1 is KGHSH and CDR2 LQKENI.

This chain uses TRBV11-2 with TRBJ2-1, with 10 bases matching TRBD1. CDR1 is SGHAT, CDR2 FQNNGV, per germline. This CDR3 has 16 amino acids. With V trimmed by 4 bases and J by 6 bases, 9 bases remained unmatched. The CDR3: CASSSIPGQGPNEQFF. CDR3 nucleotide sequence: TGTGCCAGCAGCTCAATTCCGGGACAGGGGCCCAATGAGCAGTTCTTC.

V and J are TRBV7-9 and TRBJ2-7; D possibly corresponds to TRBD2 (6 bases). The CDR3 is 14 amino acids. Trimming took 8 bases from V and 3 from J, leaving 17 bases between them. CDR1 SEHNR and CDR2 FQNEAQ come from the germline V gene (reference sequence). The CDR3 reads CASSRMEGSYEQYF. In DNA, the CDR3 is TGTGCCAGCTCACGGATGGAGGGAAGCTACGAGCAGTACTTC.

CDR3 coding DNA: TGTGCCAGCAGTCGAACCCTTAGCGAGTCCCAGTACTTC. Encoded protein: CASSRTLSESQYF. The genes are TRBV6-5 and TRBJ2-5, with D maybe TRBD2 (5 bases). The CDR3 contains 13 residues. Germline V gives CDR1 MNHEY, CDR2 SVGAGI. The ends were cut back, 5 bases at V and 9 bases at J, with 16 bases in the middle.

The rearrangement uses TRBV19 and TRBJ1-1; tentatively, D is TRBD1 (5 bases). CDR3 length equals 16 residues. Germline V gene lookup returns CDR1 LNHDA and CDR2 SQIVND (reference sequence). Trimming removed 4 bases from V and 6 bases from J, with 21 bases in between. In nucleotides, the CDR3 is TGTGCCAGTAGTAAACAGATTTGGGGGGAATTGTCTGAAGCTTTCTTT. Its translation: CASSKQIWGELSEAFF. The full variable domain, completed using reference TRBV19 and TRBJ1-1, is DGGITQSPKYLFRKEGQNVTLSCEQNLNHDAMYWYRQDPGQGLRLIYYSQIVNDFQKGDIAEGYSVSREKKESFPLTVTSAQKNPTAFYLCASSKQIWGELSEAFFGQGTRLTVV.

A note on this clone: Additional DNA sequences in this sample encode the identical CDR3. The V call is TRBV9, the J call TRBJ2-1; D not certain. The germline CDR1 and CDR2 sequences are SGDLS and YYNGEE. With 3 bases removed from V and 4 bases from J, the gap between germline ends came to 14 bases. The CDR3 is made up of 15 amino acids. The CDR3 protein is CASSARSGSYNEQFF. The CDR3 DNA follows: TGTGCCAGCAGCGCCAGATCGGGTTCTTACAATGAGCAGTTCTTC. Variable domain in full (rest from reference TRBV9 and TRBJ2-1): DSGVTQTPKHLITATGQRVTLRCSPRSGDLSVYWYQQSLDQGLQFLIQYYNGEERAKGNILERFSAQQFPDLHSELNLSSLELGDSALYFCASSARSGSYNEQFFGPGTRLTVL.

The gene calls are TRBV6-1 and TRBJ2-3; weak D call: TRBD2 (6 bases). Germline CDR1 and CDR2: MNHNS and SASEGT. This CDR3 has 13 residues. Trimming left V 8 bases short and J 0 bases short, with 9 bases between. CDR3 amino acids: CASCRESTDTQYF. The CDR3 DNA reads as TGTGCCAGCTGTCGGGAGAGCACAGATACGCAGTATTTT.

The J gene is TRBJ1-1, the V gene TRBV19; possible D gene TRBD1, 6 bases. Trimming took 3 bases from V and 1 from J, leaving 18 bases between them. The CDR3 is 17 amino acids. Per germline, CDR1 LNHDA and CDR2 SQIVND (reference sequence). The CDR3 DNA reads TGTGCCAGTAGTATTTGGGGCAGGGGAAGGGAGAACACTGAAGCTTTCTTT. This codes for CASSIWGRGRENTEAFF. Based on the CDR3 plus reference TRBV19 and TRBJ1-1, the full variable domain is DGGITQSPKYLFRKEGQNVTLSCEQNLNHDAMYWYRQDPGQGLRLIYYSQIVNDFQKGDIAEGYSVSREKKESFPLTVTSAQKNPTAFYLCASSIWGRGRENTEAFFGQGTRLTVV.

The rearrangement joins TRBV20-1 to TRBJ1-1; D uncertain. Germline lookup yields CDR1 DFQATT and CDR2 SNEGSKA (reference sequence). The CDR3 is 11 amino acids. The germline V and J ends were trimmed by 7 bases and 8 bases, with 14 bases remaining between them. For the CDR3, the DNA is TGCAGTGGCGGACGGACTATCGAAGCTTTCTTT. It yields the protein CSGGRTIEAFF.

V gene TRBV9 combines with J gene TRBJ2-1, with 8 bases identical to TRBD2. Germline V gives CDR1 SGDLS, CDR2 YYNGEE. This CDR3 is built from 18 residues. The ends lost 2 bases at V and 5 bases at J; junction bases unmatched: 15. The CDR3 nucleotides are TGTGCCAGCAGCGTGGGTCTAGCGGGCTCAGTTGGGAACAATGAGCAGTTCTTC. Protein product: CASSVGLAGSVGNNEQFF.

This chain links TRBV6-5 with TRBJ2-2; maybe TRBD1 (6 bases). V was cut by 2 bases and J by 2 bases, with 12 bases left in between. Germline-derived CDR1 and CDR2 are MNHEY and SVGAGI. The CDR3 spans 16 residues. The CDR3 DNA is TGTGCCAGCAGTTACGATTCAGGGGCTAACACCGGGGAGCTGTTTTTT. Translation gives CASSYDSGANTGELFF.

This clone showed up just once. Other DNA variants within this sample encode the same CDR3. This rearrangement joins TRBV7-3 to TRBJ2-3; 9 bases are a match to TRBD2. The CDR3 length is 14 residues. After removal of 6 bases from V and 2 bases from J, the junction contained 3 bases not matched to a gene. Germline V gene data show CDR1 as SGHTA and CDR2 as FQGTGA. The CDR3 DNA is TGTGCCAGCAGTCCTAGCGGGGCCACAGATACGCAGTATTTT. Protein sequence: CASSPSGATDTQYF.

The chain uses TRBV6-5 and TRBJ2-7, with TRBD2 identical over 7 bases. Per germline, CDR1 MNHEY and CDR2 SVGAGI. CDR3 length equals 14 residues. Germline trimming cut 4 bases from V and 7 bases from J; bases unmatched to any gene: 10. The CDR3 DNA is TGTGCCAGCAGTTCGGGGGGTAGTAGATTTGAGCAGTACTTC. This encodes CASSSGGSRFEQYF.